The 4 T cell receptor beta chains given below trace back to one sample, sequenced in a study of T cell repertoires in aging, cancer and after chemotherapy. A mixed TRB-A/B primer pool amplified rearranged TRB by multiplex touch-down PCR. TCRdb called the multiplex PCR reads again in MiXCR, with one record for every CDR3 protein. This sample carries some 3,000 distinct CDR3 sequences, more than 20% of them seen once, and the ten largest clones take roughly 31%. Amplification of TCR beta used genomic DNA extracted from peripheral blood. The material sequenced was blood. These receptor sequences come from a human donor with a solid tumor.

This clonotype is categorized as medium-sized (0.01 to 0.1%). The genes are TRBV19 and TRBJ2-7; D remains ambiguous. Germline V gives CDR1 LNHDA, CDR2 SQIVND (reference sequence). V lost 1 base and J lost 0, with 10 bases in between. The CDR3 totals 15 residues. In nucleotides, the CDR3 is TGTGCCAGTAGTATAGCTGGTCACCTCTCCTACGAGCAGTACTTC. Encoded protein: CASSIAGHLSYEQYF. Full variable domain (remainder filled in from reference TRBV19 and TRBJ2-7): DGGITQSPKYLFRKEGQNVTLSCEQNLNHDAMYWYRQDPGQGLRLIYYSQIVNDFQKGDIAEGYSVSREKKESFPLTVTSAQKNPTAFYLCASSIAGHLSYEQYFGPGTRLTVT.

This sequence joins TRBV28 and TRBJ2-2, with D possibly being TRBD2 (5 bases). Between the trimmed V and J ends, which lost 1 base and 1 base, there was a span of 13 bases. Germline V gene data show CDR1 as MDHEN and CDR2 as SYDVKM. There are 17 residues in the CDR3. DNA of the CDR3: TGTGCCAGCAGTTTATCGAGCGGCCCACTGAACACCGGGGAGCTGTTTTTT. Protein sequence: CASSLSSGPLNTGELFF.

The CDR3 nucleotides read TGTGCCAGCAGTCGCCCGACTAGCGGGGGACATGAGCAGTTCTTC. Its protein product is CASSRPTSGGHEQFF. This rearrangement joins TRBV6-5 to TRBJ2-1; 12 bases fit TRBD2. V lost 5 bases and J lost 8; bases outside the gene matches: 7. CDR3 length: 15 amino acids. CDR1 and CDR2 from the germline V gene are MNHEY and SVGAGI.

As for this clonotype: A much larger clone differs from this one at a single base, so this may be a read error. The chain has TRBV27 and TRBJ2-2, with 9 bases identical to TRBD1. J lost 8 bases, V lost 2 bases, and 9 bases had no gene match. CDR1 MNHEY and CDR2 SMNVEV come from the germline V gene (reference sequence). The CDR3 loop spans 16 amino acids. The CDR3 nucleotides are TGTGCCAGCAGTTTAACGGGGACAGGGTTGCGGGGGGAGCTGTTTTTT. Its translation is CASSLTGTGLRGELFF.